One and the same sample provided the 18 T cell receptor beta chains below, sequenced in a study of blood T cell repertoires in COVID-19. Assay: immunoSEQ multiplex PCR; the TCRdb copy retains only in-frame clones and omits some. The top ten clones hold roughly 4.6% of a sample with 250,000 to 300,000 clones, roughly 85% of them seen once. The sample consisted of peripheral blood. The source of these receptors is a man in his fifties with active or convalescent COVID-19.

The CDR3 DNA reads TGTGCCAGCAGTCCACGCGCGACTAGCGGGAGTCCGTACGAGCAGTACTTC. Its translation: CASSPRATSGSPYEQYF. J is TRBJ2-7 and V is TRBV27; 12 nucleotides line up with TRBD2. Trimming took 5 bases from V and 4 from J; bases not matched to a gene: 12. Germline loops: CDR1 MNHEY, CDR2 SMNVEV (reference sequence). The CDR3 runs to 17 residues.

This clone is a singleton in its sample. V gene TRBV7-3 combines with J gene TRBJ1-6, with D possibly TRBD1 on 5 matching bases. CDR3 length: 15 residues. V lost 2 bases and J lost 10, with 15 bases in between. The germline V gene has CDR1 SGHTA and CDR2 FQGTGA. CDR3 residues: CASSLGGTGISPLHF. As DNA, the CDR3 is TGTGCCAGCAGCTTAGGCGGGACGGGAATCTCACCCCTCCACTTT.

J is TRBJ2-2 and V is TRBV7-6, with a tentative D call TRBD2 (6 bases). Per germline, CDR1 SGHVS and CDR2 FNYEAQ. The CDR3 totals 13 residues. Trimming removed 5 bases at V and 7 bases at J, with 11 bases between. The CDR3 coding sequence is TGTGCCAGCAGCGTTAGGGGACTCGGGGAGCTGTTTTTT. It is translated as CASSVRGLGELFF.

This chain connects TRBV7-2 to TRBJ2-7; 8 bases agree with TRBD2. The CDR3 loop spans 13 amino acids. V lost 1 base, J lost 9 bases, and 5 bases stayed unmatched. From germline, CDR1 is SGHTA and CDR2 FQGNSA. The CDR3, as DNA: TGTGCCAGCAGCTTAGTGGGACTAGAGGTGCAGTACTTC. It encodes CASSLVGLEVQYF.

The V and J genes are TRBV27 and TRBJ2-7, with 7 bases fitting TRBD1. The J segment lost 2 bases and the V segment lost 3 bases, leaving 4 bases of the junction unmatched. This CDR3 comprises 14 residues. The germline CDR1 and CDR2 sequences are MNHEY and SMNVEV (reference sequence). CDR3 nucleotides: TGTGCCAGCAGTTTGGCGAGGGGGCCCTACGAGCAGTACTTC. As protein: CASSLARGPYEQYF.

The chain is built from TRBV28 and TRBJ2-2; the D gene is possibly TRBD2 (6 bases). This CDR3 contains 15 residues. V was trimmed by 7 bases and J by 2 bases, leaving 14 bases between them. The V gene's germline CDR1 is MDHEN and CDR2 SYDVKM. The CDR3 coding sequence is TGTGCCAGCACGCGGGACTTTACCAACACCGGGGAGCTGTTTTTT. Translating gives CASTRDFTNTGELFF.

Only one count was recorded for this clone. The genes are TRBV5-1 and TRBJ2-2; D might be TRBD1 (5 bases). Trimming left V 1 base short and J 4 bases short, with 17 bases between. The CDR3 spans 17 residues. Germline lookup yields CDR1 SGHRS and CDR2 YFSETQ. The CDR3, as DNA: TGCGCCAGCAGCTTGTGGGGCGCCCCGCAGGGCACCGGGGAGCTGTTTTTT. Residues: CASSLWGAPQGTGELFF.

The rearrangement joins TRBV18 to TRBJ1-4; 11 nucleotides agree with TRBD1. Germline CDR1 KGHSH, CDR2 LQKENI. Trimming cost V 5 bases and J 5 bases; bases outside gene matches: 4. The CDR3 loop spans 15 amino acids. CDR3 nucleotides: TGTGCCAGCTCATCCGGACAGGGGGCGAATGAAAAACTGTTTTTT. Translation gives CASSSGQGANEKLFF.

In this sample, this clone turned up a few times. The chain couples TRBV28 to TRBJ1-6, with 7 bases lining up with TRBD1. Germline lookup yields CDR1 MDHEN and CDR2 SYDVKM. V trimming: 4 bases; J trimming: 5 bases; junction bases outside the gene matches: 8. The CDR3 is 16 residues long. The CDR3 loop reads CASSSPGQYDNSPLHF. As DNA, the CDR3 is TGTGCCAGCAGTTCCCCGGGACAGTACGATAATTCACCCCTCCACTTT.

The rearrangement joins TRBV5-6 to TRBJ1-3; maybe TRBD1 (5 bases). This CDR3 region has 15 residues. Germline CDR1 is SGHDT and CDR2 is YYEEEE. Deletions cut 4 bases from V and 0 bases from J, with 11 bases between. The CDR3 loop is CASSLRGISGNTIYF. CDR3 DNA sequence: TGTGCCAGCAGCCTACGGGGGATCTCTGGAAACACCATATATTTT.

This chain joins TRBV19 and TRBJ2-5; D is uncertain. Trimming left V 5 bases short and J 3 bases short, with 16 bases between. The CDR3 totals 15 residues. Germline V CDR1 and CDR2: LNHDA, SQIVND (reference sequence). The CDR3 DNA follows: TGTGCCAGTAGTCCCCATACAGTCAGGAAAGAGACCCAGTACTTC. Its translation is CASSPHTVRKETQYF.

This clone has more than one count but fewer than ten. CDR3 amino acids: CASSLAGGLKETQYF. CDR3 DNA sequence: TGTGCCAGCAGTCTAGCGGGAGGATTGAAGGAGACCCAGTACTTC. V is TRBV7-9 and J is TRBJ2-5, with 11 bases matching TRBD2. The ends lost 6 bases at V and 5 bases at J; junction bases unmatched: 8. Germline loops: CDR1 SEHNR, CDR2 FQNEAQ (reference sequence). The CDR3 contains 15 residues. Looking up the rest from reference TRBV7-9 and TRBJ2-5 gives the full variable domain: DTGVSQNPRHKITKRGQNVTFRCDPISEHNRLYWYRQTLGQGPEFLTYFQNEAQLEKSRLLSDRFSAERPKGSFSTLEIQRTEQGDSAMYLCASSLAGGLKETQYFGPGTRLLVL.

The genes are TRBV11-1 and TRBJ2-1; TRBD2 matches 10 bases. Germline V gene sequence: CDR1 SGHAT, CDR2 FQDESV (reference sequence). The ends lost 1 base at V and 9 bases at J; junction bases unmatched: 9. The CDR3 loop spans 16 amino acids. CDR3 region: CASSLGSSGRFVEQFF. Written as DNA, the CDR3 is TGTGCCAGCAGCTTAGGGTCTAGCGGGAGATTCGTTGAGCAGTTCTTC.

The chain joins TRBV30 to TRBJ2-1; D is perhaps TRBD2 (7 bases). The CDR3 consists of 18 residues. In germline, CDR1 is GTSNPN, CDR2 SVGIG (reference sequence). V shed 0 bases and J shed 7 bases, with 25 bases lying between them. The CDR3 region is CAWSVLAGNPRGGNEQFF. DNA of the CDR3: TGTGCCTGGAGTGTACTTGCGGGAAACCCTAGGGGGGGGAATGAGCAGTTCTTC.

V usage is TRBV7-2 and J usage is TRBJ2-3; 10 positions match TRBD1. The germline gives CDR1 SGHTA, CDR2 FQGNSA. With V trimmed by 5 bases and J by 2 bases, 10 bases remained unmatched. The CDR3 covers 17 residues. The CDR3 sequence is CASSREPGQGYTDTQYF. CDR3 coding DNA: TGTGCCAGCAGCCGCGAGCCGGGACAGGGGTACACAGATACGCAGTATTTT.

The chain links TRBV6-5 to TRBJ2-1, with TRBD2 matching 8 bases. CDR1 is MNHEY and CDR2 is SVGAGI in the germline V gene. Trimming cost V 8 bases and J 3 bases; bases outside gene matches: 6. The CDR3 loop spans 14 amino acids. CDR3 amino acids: CASRTSGHYNEQFF. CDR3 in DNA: TGTGCCAGCCGCACTAGCGGACACTACAATGAGCAGTTCTTC.

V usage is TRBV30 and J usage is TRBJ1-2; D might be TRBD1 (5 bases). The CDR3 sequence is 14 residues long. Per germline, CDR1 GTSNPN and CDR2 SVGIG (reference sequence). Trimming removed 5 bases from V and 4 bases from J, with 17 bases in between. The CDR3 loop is CAWGRGGGLYGYTF. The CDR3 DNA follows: TGTGCCTGGGGACGCGGGGGAGGGCTCTATGGCTACACCTTC.

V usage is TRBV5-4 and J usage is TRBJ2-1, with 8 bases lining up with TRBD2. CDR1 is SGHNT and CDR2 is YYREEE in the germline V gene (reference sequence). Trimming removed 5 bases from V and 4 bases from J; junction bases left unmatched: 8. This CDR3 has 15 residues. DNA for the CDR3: TGTGCCAGCAGTCCTACTAGCGGAACATACAATGAGCAGTTCTTC. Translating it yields CASSPTSGTYNEQFF.